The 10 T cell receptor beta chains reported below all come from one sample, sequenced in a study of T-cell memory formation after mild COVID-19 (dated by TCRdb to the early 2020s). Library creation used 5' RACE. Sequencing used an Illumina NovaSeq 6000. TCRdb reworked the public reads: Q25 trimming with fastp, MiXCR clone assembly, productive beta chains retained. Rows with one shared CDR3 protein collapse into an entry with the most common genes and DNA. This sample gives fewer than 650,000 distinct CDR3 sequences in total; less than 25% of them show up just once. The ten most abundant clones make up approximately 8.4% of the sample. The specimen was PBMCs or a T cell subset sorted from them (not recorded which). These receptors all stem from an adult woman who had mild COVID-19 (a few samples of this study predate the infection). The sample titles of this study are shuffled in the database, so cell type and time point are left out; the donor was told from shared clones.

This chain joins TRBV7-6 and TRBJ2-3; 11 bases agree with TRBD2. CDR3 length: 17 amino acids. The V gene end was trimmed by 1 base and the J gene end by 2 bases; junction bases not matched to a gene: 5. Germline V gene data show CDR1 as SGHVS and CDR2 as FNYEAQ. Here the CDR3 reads CASSLVAGGPNTDTQYF. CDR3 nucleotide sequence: TGTGCCAGCAGCTTAGTAGCGGGAGGGCCTAACACAGATACGCAGTATTTT.

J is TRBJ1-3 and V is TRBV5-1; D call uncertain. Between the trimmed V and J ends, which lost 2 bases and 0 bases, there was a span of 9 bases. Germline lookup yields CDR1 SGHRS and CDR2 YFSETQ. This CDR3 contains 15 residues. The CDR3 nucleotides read TGCGCCAGCAGCTTCGGACCTAGCTCTGGAAACACCATATATTTT. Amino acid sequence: CASSFGPSSGNTIYF.

CDR3 region: CASRSPGFYGYTF. The CDR3 nucleotides read TGTGCCAGTCGATCCCCGGGTTTTTATGGCTACACCTTC. The chain uses TRBV19 and TRBJ1-2; D gene uncertain. The CDR3 is 13 amino acids. The germline V and J ends were trimmed by 8 bases and 5 bases, with 15 bases remaining between them. Germline assignment: CDR1 LNHDA and CDR2 SQIVND (reference sequence). Based on the CDR3 plus reference TRBV19 and TRBJ1-2, the full variable domain is DGGITQSPKYLFRKEGQNVTLSCEQNLNHDAMYWYRQDPGQGLRLIYYSQIVNDFQKGDIAEGYSVSREKKESFPLTVTSAQKNPTAFYLCASRSPGFYGYTFGSGTRLTVV.

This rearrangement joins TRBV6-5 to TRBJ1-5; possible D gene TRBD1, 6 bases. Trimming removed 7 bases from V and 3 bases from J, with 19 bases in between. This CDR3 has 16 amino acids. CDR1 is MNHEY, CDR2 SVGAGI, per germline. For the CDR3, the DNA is TGTGCCAGCAAAGCCTCGCTGACAGGAGTCAATCAGCCCCAGCATTTT. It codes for CASKASLTGVNQPQHF.

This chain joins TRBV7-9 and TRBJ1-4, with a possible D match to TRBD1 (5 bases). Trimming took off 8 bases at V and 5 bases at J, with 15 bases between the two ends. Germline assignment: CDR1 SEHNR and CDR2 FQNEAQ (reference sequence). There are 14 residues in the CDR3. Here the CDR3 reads CASETGLQNEKLFF. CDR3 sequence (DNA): TGTGCCAGCGAGACGGGACTGCAAAATGAAAAACTGTTTTTT.

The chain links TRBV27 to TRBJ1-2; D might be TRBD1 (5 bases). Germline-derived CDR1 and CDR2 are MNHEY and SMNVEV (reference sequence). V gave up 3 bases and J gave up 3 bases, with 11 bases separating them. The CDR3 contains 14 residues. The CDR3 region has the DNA TGTGCCAGCAGTTTTGGAGCAGGGTACTATGGCTACACCTTC. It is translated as CASSFGAGYYGYTF.

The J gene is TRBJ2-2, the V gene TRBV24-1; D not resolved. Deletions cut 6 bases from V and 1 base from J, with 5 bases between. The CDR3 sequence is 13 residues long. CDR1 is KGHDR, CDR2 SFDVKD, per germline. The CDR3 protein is CATSQWNTGELFF. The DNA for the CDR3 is TGTGCCACCAGTCAATGGAACACCGGGGAGCTGTTTTTT.

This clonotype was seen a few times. CDR3 amino acids: CASSQGGRETSGRWTDTQYF. The CDR3 DNA follows: TGCGCCAGCAGCCAAGGAGGCCGAGAGACTAGCGGGAGGTGGACAGATACGCAGTATTTT. The V gene is TRBV4-3, the J gene TRBJ2-3; TRBD2 aligns across 13 bases. This CDR3 comprises 20 residues. V shed 1 base and J 3 bases; nucleotides not matched to a gene: 13. Germline V gene sequence: CDR1 LGHNA, CDR2 YSLEER.

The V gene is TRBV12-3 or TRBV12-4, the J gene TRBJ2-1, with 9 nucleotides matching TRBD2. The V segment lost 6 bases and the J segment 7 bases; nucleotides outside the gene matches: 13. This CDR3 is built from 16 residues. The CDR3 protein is CASSPILAGSRNEQFF. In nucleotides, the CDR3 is TGTGCCAGCAGCCCTATCCTAGCGGGAAGTCGAAATGAGCAGTTCTTC.

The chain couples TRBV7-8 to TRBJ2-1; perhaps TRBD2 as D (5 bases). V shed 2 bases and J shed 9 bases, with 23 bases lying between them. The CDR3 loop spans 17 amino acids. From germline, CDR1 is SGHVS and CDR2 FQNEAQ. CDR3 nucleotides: TGTGCCAGCAGCTTATTGATGGGTAGCGCCCGGTCTTTTGAGCAGTTCTTC. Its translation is CASSLLMGSARSFEQFF.